A selection of T cell receptor beta chains follows, all from one sample in a study of Ad26.COV2.S vaccination and SARS-CoV-2 variants. Here immunoSEQ multiplex PCR was the method, and the copy in TCRdb shows in-frame clones only, minus some. The sample shows under 550,000 clones, approximately 92% of them seen only once. The specimen was peripheral blood, collected in a trial of Ad26.COV2.S vaccine versus placebo. These TCRs come from a person between 18 and 59 years old who received the Ad26.COV2.S COVID-19 vaccine or a placebo. The CDR3 runs from the conserved cysteine through the conserved F or W. The D gene is left open where the match is weak. Not all rows give a size; the values are once, few, many and, for expanded clones, a class.

J gene | D gene | clone size | V gene | CDR3 protein | CDR3 DNA
TRBJ2-5 | TRBD2 | . | TRBV7-8 | CASCRGGRATETQYF | TGTGCCAGCTGTAGGGGTGGGAGGGCCACAGAGACCCAGTACTTC
TRBJ2-6 | . | . | TRBV29-1 | CSVVGGSGPPFSGANVLTF | TGCAGCGTTGTAGGGGGGAGTGGCCCTCCTTTCTCTGGGGCCAACGTCCTGACTTTC
TRBJ2-7 | TRBD2 | . | TRBV6-2/TRBV6-3 | CASSYLAGGTYEQYF | TGTGCCAGCAGTTACCTCGCGGGAGGAACCTACGAGCAGTACTTC
TRBJ1-2 | TRBD1 | few | TRBV12-3/TRBV12-4 | CASSSGQGYGYTF | TGTGCCAGCAGTTCGGGACAGGGCTATGGCTACACCTTC
TRBJ2-1 | . | . | TRBV4-1 | CASSQEAETVIHNEQFF | TGCGCCAGCAGCCAAGAGGCGGAGACAGTCATACACAATGAGCAGTTCTTC
TRBJ1-6 | . | . | TRBV28 | CASSFWGNPGRNSPLHF | TGTGCCAGCAGTTTTTGGGGAAACCCAGGACGGAATTCACCCCTCCACTTT
TRBJ2-7 | . | . | TRBV7-2 | CASSLQGSQSYEQYF | TGTGCCAGCAGCTTACAGGGTAGTCAATCCTACGAGCAGTACTTC
TRBJ2-3 | TRBD1 | . | TRBV12-5 | CASGLSGQGTDTQYF | TGTGCTAGTGGTTTGTCGGGACAGGGGACAGATACGCAGTATTTT
TRBJ1-1 | . | . | TRBV11-2 | CASSSIRGTEAFF | TGTGCCAGCAGCTCGATCCGAGGTACTGAAGCTTTCTTT
TRBJ2-1 | . | . | TRBV25-1 | CASSGRSSYNEQFF | TGTGCCAGCAGTGGTCGGAGCTCCTACAATGAGCAGTTCTTC
TRBJ2-5 | . | . | TRBV6-2/TRBV6-3 | CASSTTGGTQYF | TGTGCCAGCAGCACGACTGGGGGGACCCAGTACTTC
TRBJ2-3 | . | . | TRBV11-2 | CASSLGTDTQYF | TGTGCCAGCAGCTTAGGTACAGATACGCAGTATTTT
TRBJ1-3 | . | . | TRBV15 | CATSRDSGTGNTIYF | TGTGCCACCAGCAGAGATTCTGGGACTGGAAACACCATATATTTT
TRBJ1-5 | . | . | TRBV30 | CAWSVFNQPQHF | TGTGCCTGGAGTGTGTTCAATCAGCCCCAGCATTTT